The 26 T cell receptor beta chains presented below share a single source sample, sequenced in a study of T cell repertoires in cytomegalovirus infection. Using its own MiXCR run on the reads, TCRdb lists one record per CDR3 protein. The sample holds fewer than 300,000 distinct CDR3 sequences, roughly 26% seen once. The sample was PBMCs. The receptors were sampled from a human donor in good health (CMV status not recorded). Some clones in this sample may be carry-over from other donors' samples.

This clonotype was recorded at least ten times. The chain joins TRBV7-2 to TRBJ2-3; D not certain. With 6 bases removed from V and 8 bases from J, the gap between germline ends came to 18 bases. Germline assignment: CDR1 SGHTA and CDR2 FQGNSA. This CDR3 comprises 14 residues. CDR3 in DNA: TGTGCCAGCAGATTGAACCTCTACGACGGTACGCAGTATTTT. Translation: CASRLNLYDGTQYF.

This clonotype was counted ten times or more. The chain couples TRBV7-2 to TRBJ2-1; 7 bases agree with TRBD2. CDR1 SGHTA and CDR2 FQGNSA come from the germline V gene. J gave up 0 bases and V 1 base, and 3 bases lay outside the gene matches. The CDR3 consists of 16 residues. The CDR3 coding sequence is TGTGCCAGCAGCTTAGAGGGCGGGAGCTCCTACAATGAGCAGTTCTTC. This encodes CASSLEGGSSYNEQFF.

This clonotype appeared many times. The chain couples TRBV4-2 to TRBJ2-1, with 7 bases identical to TRBD2. Losses at the gene ends were 2 bases for V and 2 bases for J; bases not matched to a gene: 3. The germline gives CDR1 LGHNA, CDR2 YNFKEQ. This CDR3 has 15 amino acids. CDR3 region: CASSQSGGPYNEQFF. Here the CDR3 DNA reads TGTGCCAGCAGCCAATCGGGGGGACCCTACAATGAGCAGTTCTTC.

The chain links TRBV12-3 or TRBV12-4 to TRBJ2-5, with 10 bases lining up with TRBD2. This CDR3 is 15 amino acids long. V trimming: 3 bases; J trimming: 3 bases; junction bases outside the gene matches: 4. CDR3 coding DNA: TGTGCCAGCAGTTTGCTAGCGGGAGTCGAAGAGACCCAGTACTTC. It codes for CASSLLAGVEETQYF.

V usage is TRBV20-1 and J usage is TRBJ1-1; possibly TRBD1 for D (6 bases). This CDR3 has 15 amino acids. Germline assignment: CDR1 DFQATT and CDR2 SNEGSKA (reference sequence). V was trimmed by 0 bases and J by 12 bases, leaving 23 bases between them. This CDR3 is CSARDQGSRSRGTFF. The CDR3 DNA is TGCAGTGCTAGAGATCAGGGGAGCCGAAGCCGGGGAACTTTCTTT.

This clonotype has just a few counts. The V gene is TRBV6-2 or TRBV6-3, the J gene TRBJ2-2, with D perhaps assigned TRBD1 or TRBD2 (5 bases each). There are 18 residues in the CDR3. Trimming removed 2 bases at V and 0 bases at J, with 16 bases between. The germline CDR1 and CDR2 sequences are MNHEY and SVGEGT. CDR3: CASSYPTRGVANTGELFF. CDR3 DNA sequence: TGTGCCAGCAGTTACCCAACAAGAGGGGTCGCGAACACCGGGGAGCTGTTTTTT.

With regard to this clonotype: The CDR3 ends on some other residue instead of the conserved phenylalanine or tryptophan, so this is likely a read error. The V and J genes are TRBV7-9 and TRBJ2-5; D gene uncertain. V shed 2 bases and J shed 0 bases, with 7 bases lying between them. The CDR3 contains 14 residues. Germline CDR1 SEHNR, CDR2 FQNEAQ (reference sequence). In DNA, the CDR3 is TGTGCCAGCAGCTTATCAATGTACCAAGAGACCCAGTACCTC. It yields the protein CASSLSMYQETQYL.

The chain joins TRBV10-3 to TRBJ2-7, with D possibly being TRBD1 (6 bases). The CDR3 loop spans 11 amino acids. The germline gives CDR1 ENHRY, CDR2 SYGVKD. V was trimmed by 8 bases and J by 12 bases, leaving 17 bases between them. CDR3 nucleotide sequence: TGTGCCATCGGGACAACCCTACGGCTGTACTTC. Translating it yields CAIGTTLRLYF.

This rearrangement joins TRBV28 to TRBJ1-5, with D possibly being TRBD1 (5 bases). Looked up from germline, CDR1 is MDHEN and CDR2 is SYDVKM. Trimming removed 3 bases from V and 8 bases from J, with 20 bases in between. The CDR3 spans 16 residues. CDR3 region: CASSFPGPSGGEPQHF. DNA for the CDR3: TGTGCCAGCAGTTTCCCGGGACCGTCCGGGGGTGAGCCCCAGCATTTT.

This clonotype was seen many times. The chain employs TRBV11-2 and TRBJ2-2; D not resolved. CDR1 is SGHAT, CDR2 FQNNGV, per germline. This CDR3 is built from 14 residues. V lost 5 bases and J lost 10, with 17 bases in between. CDR3 coding DNA: TGTGCCAGCAGCCCTCGCTGGCAAGCCCCGGAGCTGTTTTTT. Protein sequence: CASSPRWQAPELFF.

The genes are TRBV19 and TRBJ2-1; TRBD2 aligns across 12 bases. The CDR3 sequence is 17 residues long. V shed 4 bases, J shed 4 bases, and the junction held 8 bases outside the gene matches. CDR1 LNHDA and CDR2 SQIVND come from the germline V gene (reference sequence). The CDR3 loop is CASSTQLAGGLYNEQFF. In DNA, the CDR3 is TGTGCCAGTAGTACTCAACTAGCGGGAGGATTATACAATGAGCAGTTCTTC.

This clonotype was detected ten times or more. The chain combines TRBV7-8 with TRBJ2-1; no reliable D call. Germline values: CDR1 SGHVS, CDR2 FQNEAQ. CDR3 length: 17 residues. Trimming removed 3 bases from V and 0 bases from J, with 15 bases in between. The CDR3 DNA reads as TGTGCCAGCAGCTTCCCCAGCAGTAGCAGCTCCTACAATGAGCAGTTCTTC. Translation gives CASSFPSSSSSYNEQFF.

This clonotype is categorized as medium-sized (0.01 to 0.1%). The genes are TRBV11-2 and TRBJ1-1; perhaps TRBD1 as D (6 bases). The germline V gene encodes CDR1 SGHAT and CDR2 FQNNGV. Between the trimmed V and J ends, which lost 7 bases and 2 bases, there was a span of 20 bases. The CDR3 extends over 16 amino acids. CDR3 nucleotide sequence: TGTGCCAGCACCAACTACCTGAGAGGGGGAAACACTGAAGCTTTCTTT. This codes for CASTNYLRGGNTEAFF.

This clonotype was seen many times. This chain connects TRBV7-6 to TRBJ2-3; D is uncertain. CDR3 length: 15 amino acids. Trimming removed 5 bases at V and 1 base at J, with 13 bases between. The V gene's germline CDR1 is SGHVS and CDR2 FNYEAQ. The CDR3 DNA reads TGTGCCAGCAGCCCCTCGGGTGGGGGCACAGATACGCAGTATTTT. Translating gives CASSPSGGGTDTQYF.

This clonotype was seen ten or more times. CDR3 sequence (DNA): TGTGCCAGCAGCCAAGCAGATACGCAGTATTTT. It translates to CASSQADTQYF. The chain uses TRBV7-2 and TRBJ2-3; D gene ambiguous. Trimming removed 5 bases at V and 4 bases at J, with 4 bases between. The CDR3 contains 11 residues. Looked up from germline, CDR1 is SGHTA and CDR2 is FQGNSA.

The chain couples TRBV7-2 to TRBJ2-3, with 9 bases identical to TRBD1. The CDR3 is 16 residues long. After removal of 5 bases from V and 3 bases from J, the junction contained 9 bases not matched to a gene. The V gene's germline CDR1 is SGHTA and CDR2 FQGNSA. DNA of the CDR3: TGTGCCAGCAGCCCATCCGGGACAGGGATAACAGATACGCAGTATTTT. Its protein product is CASSPSGTGITDTQYF. Complete variable domain (other parts from reference TRBV7-2 and TRBJ2-3): GAGVSQSPSNKVTEKGKDVELRCDPISGHTALYWYRQSLGQGLEFLIYFQGNSAPDKSGLPSDRFSAERTGGSVSTLTIQRTQQEDSAVYLCASSPSGTGITDTQYFGPGTRLTVL.

This clonotype has a count of ten or more. V is TRBV28 and J is TRBJ2-7; D unclear. Germline-derived CDR1 and CDR2 are MDHEN and SYDVKM. CDR3 length: 15 amino acids. V dropped 5 bases and J dropped 0 bases, with 14 bases sitting between them. CDR3 sequence: CASSVSPFGSYEQYF. CDR3 in DNA: TGTGCCAGCAGTGTTTCCCCGTTCGGCTCCTACGAGCAGTACTTC.

This clonotype showed up just a few times. This sequence joins TRBV11-1 and TRBJ2-1; no reliable D call. The germline gives CDR1 SGHAT, CDR2 FQDESV (reference sequence). The V gene lost 2 bases and the J gene lost 8 bases, with 7 bases spanning the gap. The CDR3 consists of 12 residues. The CDR3 nucleotides read TGTGCCAGCAGCTTACCCTGGGATGAGCAGTTCTTC. This gives the protein CASSLPWDEQFF.

This chain joins TRBV28 and TRBJ2-1; no definite D call. This CDR3 region has 14 residues. V was clipped by 6 bases and J by 7 bases, with 16 bases between them. CDR1 and CDR2 from the germline V gene are MDHEN and SYDVKM. CDR3 nucleotides: TGTGCCAGCAGCACGCTAGGCCACGGGAATGAGCAGTTCTTC. It codes for CASSTLGHGNEQFF.

The chain is built from TRBV3-1 and TRBJ2-1, with 8 bases aligning to TRBD2. Germline V gene lookup returns CDR1 LGHDT and CDR2 YNNKEL (reference sequence). The V gene end was trimmed by 3 bases and the J gene end by 8 bases; junction bases not matched to a gene: 6. The CDR3 has 14 amino acids. CDR3 loop: CASSQASGRYEQFF. CDR3 DNA sequence: TGTGCCAGCAGCCAGGCTAGCGGGCGGTATGAGCAGTTCTTC.

At least ten counts were recorded for this clonotype. J is TRBJ2-1 and V is TRBV7-2; D may correspond to TRBD1 or TRBD2 (5 bases each). Trimming stripped 4 bases from V and 5 bases from J, with 15 bases between. CDR3 length: 15 amino acids. Germline loops: CDR1 SGHTA, CDR2 FQGNSA. CDR3 in DNA: TGTGCCAGCAGCTCCGGAACCGGGACGGACAATGAGCAGTTCTTC. Its protein is CASSSGTGTDNEQFF.

The chain recombines TRBV6-2 or TRBV6-3 with TRBJ1-5, with D uncertain. Trimming took off 7 bases at V and 5 bases at J, with 15 bases between the two ends. CDR1 is MNHEY, CDR2 SVGEGT, per germline. There are 14 residues in the CDR3. The DNA of the CDR3 is TGTGCCAGCACCATAGCGGGATATTATCAGCCCCAGCATTTT. This sequence encodes CASTIAGYYQPQHF.

This CDR3 is CAWGPTGTEAFF. CDR3 sequence (DNA): TGTGCCTGGGGACCTACAGGGACTGAAGCTTTCTTT. The V call is TRBV30, the J call TRBJ1-1; TRBD1 might be the D (6 bases). Germline CDR1 and CDR2: GTSNPN and SVGIG (reference sequence). Trimming took 5 bases from V and 5 from J, leaving 12 bases between them. This CDR3 contains 12 residues.

This clonotype was seen only a few times. The V gene is TRBV5-4, the J gene TRBJ1-1; 7 positions agree with TRBD1. J was trimmed by 0 bases and V by 4 bases; bases with no gene match: 6. The CDR3 consists of 15 residues. Germline V gives CDR1 SGHNT, CDR2 YYREEE (reference sequence). The CDR3 DNA is TGTGCCAGCAGCCCACCGGGACAGATGAACACTGAAGCTTTCTTT. Its translation: CASSPPGQMNTEAFF. Based on the CDR3 plus reference TRBV5-4 and TRBJ1-1, the full variable domain is ETGVTQSPTHLIKTRGQQVTLRCSSQSGHNTVSWYQQALGQGPQFIFQYYREEENGRGNFPPRFSGLQFPNYSSELNVNALELDDSALYLCASSPPGQMNTEAFFGQGTRLTVV.

This clonotype was observed a few times. J is TRBJ2-1 and V is TRBV18; TRBD1 matches 8 bases. The germline V gene has CDR1 KGHSH and CDR2 LQKENI. The V segment lost 4 bases and the J segment 4 bases; nucleotides outside the gene matches: 6. The CDR3 spans 15 residues. The CDR3 reads CASSLDRGIYNEQFF. The CDR3 bases are TGTGCCAGCTCACTCGACAGGGGCATATACAATGAGCAGTTCTTC.

This clonotype was seen many times. This chain joins TRBV7-3 and TRBJ2-1; TRBD2 matches at 12 bases. V shed 10 bases, J shed 10 bases, and the junction held 14 bases outside the gene matches. From germline, CDR1 is SGHTA and CDR2 FQGTGA. The CDR3 consists of 15 residues. The CDR3 loop is CANRHRTSGVPEQFF. In nucleotides, the CDR3 is TGTGCCAACCGGCACCGGACTAGCGGGGTTCCCGAGCAGTTCTTC.